These 32 T cell receptor beta chains were all obtained from the same sample, sequenced in a study of T cell changes during pregnancy in multiple sclerosis. The data were produced by immunoSEQ multiplex PCR, yet TCRdb's version contains in-frame clones alone and is incomplete. Of under 70,000 clones in the sample, about 90% are singletons; the top ten hold under 0.6%. The material was CD4+ T cells from peripheral blood mononuclear cells, obtained after pregnancy. The receptors originated from a female donor in good health, enrolled as a control in a pregnancy study.

The genes are TRBV2 and TRBJ1-2; 10 bases fit TRBD1. The junction had 13 bases not matched to a gene; V was cut back by 4 bases and J by 2 bases. The CDR3 sequence is 18 residues long. Germline CDR1 and CDR2: SNHLY and FYNNEI. CDR3 DNA: TGTGCCAGCAGTGGAGGACGGGACAGGGGTCAAGGGAACTATGGCTACACCTTC. Translation gives CASSGGRDRGQGNYGYTF.

This clone occurred once. The chain joins TRBV10-3 to TRBJ1-1, with 7 bases identical to TRBD1. The length of the CDR3 is 13 residues. Trimming removed 2 bases from V and 11 bases from J; junction bases left unmatched: 8. Germline assignment: CDR1 ENHRY and CDR2 SYGVKD. In DNA form, the CDR3 reads TGTGCCATCAGTGAGACACGAACAGGGGACGCTTTCTTT. Translating gives CAISETRTGDAFF.

V gene TRBV4-2 combines with J gene TRBJ1-2; the match to TRBD1 covers 9 bases. The CDR3 has 14 residues. Germline values: CDR1 LGHNA, CDR2 YNFKEQ. V shed 0 bases and J 7 bases; nucleotides not matched to a gene: 3. As DNA, the CDR3 is TGTGCCAGCAGCCAAGACTGGGGACAGGGTGGCTACACCTTC. It is translated as CASSQDWGQGGYTF.

The genes are TRBV5-6 and TRBJ2-6; D unresolved. Germline V gene lookup returns CDR1 SGHDT and CDR2 YYEEEE. There are 16 residues in the CDR3. Trimming cost V 1 base and J 0 bases, with 8 bases left between them. This chain's CDR3 is CASSLYQASGANVLTF. The CDR3 DNA reads TGTGCCAGCAGCTTGTATCAGGCCTCTGGGGCCAACGTCCTGACTTTC.

The rearrangement links TRBV7-2 to TRBJ2-3; 12 bases align to TRBD2. From germline, CDR1 is SGHTA and CDR2 FQGNSA. The V gene end was trimmed by 4 bases and the J gene end by 5 bases; junction bases not matched to a gene: 7. This CDR3 is built from 16 residues. For the CDR3, the DNA is TGTGCCAGCAGCTCCAGGACTAGCGGGGACCTAGATACGCAGTATTTT. Its translation: CASSSRTSGDLDTQYF.

The V and J genes are TRBV18 and TRBJ2-7; the D gene is possibly TRBD1 (5 bases). The CDR3 loop spans 13 amino acids. V lost 3 bases and J 5 bases, leaving 11 bases between the germline ends. In germline, CDR1 is KGHSH, CDR2 LQKENI. The CDR3 bases are TGTGCCAGCTCACCGTCAGGGTCCAACGAGCAGTACTTC. It is translated as CASSPSGSNEQYF. Full variable domain (remainder filled in from reference TRBV18 and TRBJ2-7): NAGVMQNPRHLVRRRGQEARLRCSPMKGHSHVYWYRQLPEEGLKFMVYLQKENIIDESGMPKERFSAEFPKEGPSILRIQQVVRGDSAAYFCASSPSGSNEQYFGPGTRLTVT.

This clone has a single count. This chain uses TRBV7-9 with TRBJ2-2; 7 bases are shared with TRBD1. V gave up 3 bases and J gave up 3 bases; unmatched junction bases: 10. CDR3 length equals 17 residues. Looked up from germline, CDR1 is SEHNR and CDR2 is FQNEAQ (reference sequence). CDR3 bases: TGTGCCAGCAGCTTCCTTGGACAGGTCGGGGACACCGGGGAGCTGTTTTTT. Its protein is CASSFLGQVGDTGELFF.

This rearrangement joins TRBV11-1 to TRBJ2-2; 9 nucleotides line up with TRBD1. This CDR3 region has 17 residues. V trimming: 6 bases; J trimming: 0 bases; junction bases outside the gene matches: 8. CDR1 and CDR2 (germline): SGHAT, FQDESV (reference sequence). CDR3 nucleotides: TGTGCCAGCAGTAGAAGGGACAGGGTAACGAACACCGGGGAGCTGTTTTTT. The encoded protein is CASSRRDRVTNTGELFF.

The chain is built from TRBV2 and TRBJ1-4; 8 bases are a match to TRBD1. With V trimmed by 4 bases and J by 8 bases, 6 bases remained unmatched. CDR1 SNHLY and CDR2 FYNNEI come from the germline V gene. The CDR3 extends over 14 amino acids. In DNA form, the CDR3 reads TGTGCCAGCAGTGCTCTGGCAGGGGGCGAAAAACTGTTTTTT. Protein product: CASSALAGGEKLFF.

This chain links TRBV11-1 with TRBJ1-1; D unresolved. The CDR3 totals 14 residues. The V gene lost 2 bases and the J gene lost 3 bases, with 10 bases spanning the gap. The germline CDR1 and CDR2 sequences are SGHAT and FQDESV (reference sequence). CDR3: CASSLYSQDTEAFF. The CDR3 coding sequence is TGTGCCAGCAGCTTATACTCCCAGGACACTGAAGCTTTCTTT.

The rearrangement links TRBV5-4 to TRBJ2-3; D is possibly TRBD1 (6 bases). Germline-derived CDR1 and CDR2 are SGHNT and YYREEE (reference sequence). The CDR3 runs 19 residues. Trimming left V 0 bases short and J 3 bases short, with 23 bases between. This CDR3 reads CASSLDPQGLRGTTDTQYF. In DNA, the CDR3 is TGTGCCAGCAGCTTGGATCCCCAGGGGTTAAGGGGAACGACAGATACGCAGTATTTT. The variable domain in full, completed from reference TRBV5-4 and TRBJ2-3, reads ETGVTQSPTHLIKTRGQQVTLRCSSQSGHNTVSWYQQALGQGPQFIFQYYREEENGRGNFPPRFSGLQFPNYSSELNVNALELDDSALYLCASSLDPQGLRGTTDTQYFGPGTRLTVL.

Regarding this clone: One junction end disagrees with the germline gene, perhaps due to a read error. The sample has other DNA sequences that encode this CDR3 too. The chain recombines TRBV5-5 with TRBJ2-7; the match to TRBD1 covers 8 bases. Germline V gene lookup returns CDR1 SGHKS and CDR2 YYEKEE (reference sequence). The CDR3 totals 18 residues. The CDR3 protein is CASSLSPGGSTLSYEQYF. CDR3 in DNA: TGTGCCAGCAGCTTGAGTCCAGGGGGCTCTACCCTTTCCTATGAGCAGTACTTC.

The chain couples TRBV7-2 to TRBJ2-3; D is undetermined. V lost 5 bases and J lost 6, with 18 bases in between. Germline V gene sequence: CDR1 SGHTA, CDR2 FQGNSA. CDR3 length: 15 amino acids. The CDR3 region has the DNA TGTGCCAGCAGCCTCCAGTATTCGGAGTCCGATACGCAGTATTTT. It is translated as CASSLQYSESDTQYF.

This CDR3 is CASSPGLSTYEQYF. The DNA of the CDR3 is TGTGCCAGCAGCCCGGGACTGAGTACCTACGAGCAGTACTTC. This rearrangement joins TRBV7-9 to TRBJ2-7, with D perhaps matching TRBD2 (6 bases). The CDR3 covers 14 residues. From germline, CDR1 is SEHNR and CDR2 FQNEAQ (reference sequence). With 5 bases removed from V and 2 bases from J, the gap between germline ends came to 13 bases.

This clone was counted a few times. This chain uses TRBV5-1 with TRBJ2-2, with D possibly matching TRBD1 (5 bases). The CDR3 covers 13 residues. CDR1 is SGHRS and CDR2 is YFSETQ in the germline V gene. Trimming left V 5 bases short and J 7 bases short, with 12 bases between. CDR3 coding DNA: TGCGCCAGCAGGGGCCAAGGGGACGGGGAGCTGTTTTTT. Protein sequence: CASRGQGDGELFF.

The rearrangement uses TRBV5-1 and TRBJ2-1; D is undetermined. The CDR3 extends over 13 amino acids. V was trimmed by 4 bases and J by 1 base, leaving 6 bases between them. Germline V CDR1 and CDR2: SGHRS, YFSETQ. CDR3 loop: CASSLSSYNEQFF. For the CDR3, the DNA is TGCGCCAGCAGCCTTTCTTCCTACAATGAGCAGTTCTTC.

The chain is built from TRBV11-3 and TRBJ2-1; TRBD1 aligns across 7 bases. After removal of 5 bases from V and 0 bases from J, the junction contained 7 bases not matched to a gene. Per germline, CDR1 SGHNT and CDR2 YENEEA. CDR3 length: 16 residues. The CDR3 DNA follows: TGTGCCAGCAGCCCCAGGGACAGAGGCTCCTACAATGAGCAGTTCTTC. As protein: CASSPRDRGSYNEQFF.

This chain joins TRBV6-6 and TRBJ2-5; 7 bases map to TRBD1. The DNA end is more similar to TRBJ2-7, so the J call may be wrong. The CDR3 loop spans 14 amino acids. CDR1 is MNHNY, CDR2 SVGAGI, per germline (reference sequence). In DNA, the CDR3 is TGTGCCAGCGGATATAGACAGGGCTCCTACGAGCAGTACTTC. Translated: CASGYRQGSYEQYF.

The chain uses TRBV5-5 and TRBJ1-2; D may be TRBD1 (6 bases). Germline V gene data show CDR1 as SGHKS and CDR2 as YYEKEE (reference sequence). The CDR3 loop spans 14 amino acids. The ends were cut back, 5 bases at V and 8 bases at J, with 19 bases in the middle. The CDR3 spells CASRDEGGSYGYTF. CDR3 in DNA: TGTGCCAGCAGGGATGAGGGGGGGAGCTACGGCTACACCTTC.

The V gene is TRBV7-2, the J gene TRBJ2-3, with D perhaps TRBD1 (6 bases). Germline V gives CDR1 SGHTA, CDR2 FQGNSA. Between the trimmed V and J ends, which lost 5 bases and 0 bases, there was a span of 9 bases. The CDR3 runs 14 residues. As DNA, the CDR3 is TGTGCCAGCAGCCGTACAGGGAGCACAGATACGCAGTATTTT. This gives the protein CASSRTGSTDTQYF. Looking up the rest from reference TRBV7-2 and TRBJ2-3 gives the full variable domain: GAGVSQSPSNKVTEKGKDVELRCDPISGHTALYWYRQSLGQGLEFLIYFQGNSAPDKSGLPSDRFSAERTGGSVSTLTIQRTQQEDSAVYLCASSRTGSTDTQYFGPGTRLTVL.

V is TRBV2 and J is TRBJ1-1, with D tentatively TRBD1 (6 bases). In germline, CDR1 is SNHLY, CDR2 FYNNEI. With 9 bases removed from V and 1 base from J, the gap between germline ends came to 30 bases. The CDR3 runs to 19 residues. The CDR3 DNA is TGTGCCAGTAAGGTAGCGTCAGGGGCCCAAATTATCGCGAACACTGAAGCTTTCTTT. Translating it yields CASKVASGAQIIANTEAFF.

This chain uses TRBV15 with TRBJ2-7; 9 positions match TRBD1. Germline CDR1 is LNHNV and CDR2 is YYDKDF (reference sequence). V trimming: 6 bases; J trimming: 2 bases; junction bases outside the gene matches: 8. The CDR3 length is 15 residues. This CDR3 reads CATRPRTGDTYEQYF. The CDR3 coding sequence is TGTGCCACCAGGCCTCGGACAGGGGATACCTACGAGCAGTACTTC.

The chain combines TRBV30 with TRBJ1-1; TRBD1 matches at 7 bases. The CDR3 length is 14 residues. V shed 7 bases and J 4 bases; nucleotides not matched to a gene: 12. Germline lookup yields CDR1 GTSNPN and CDR2 SVGIG (reference sequence). The CDR3 DNA reads TGTGCCTACGAGGGGGCGGGCTGGGGCACTGAAGCTTTCTTT. It specifies CAYEGAGWGTEAFF.

This clone was picked up a small number of times. The chain combines TRBV7-8 with TRBJ1-1, with TRBD1 matching over 8 bases. After removal of 5 bases from V and 1 base from J, the junction contained 3 bases not matched to a gene. The CDR3 consists of 14 residues. CDR1 SGHVS and CDR2 FQNEAQ come from the germline V gene. This CDR3 reads CASSIDRGNTEAFF. CDR3 sequence (DNA): TGTGCCAGCAGCATAGACAGGGGGAACACTGAAGCTTTCTTT.

This clone was seen a few times. The CDR3 DNA reads as TGTGCCAGCAGCGTGAGAGGGACAGGGGTGAGAGAGACTGAAGCTTTCTTT. This encodes CASSVRGTGVRETEAFF. This chain uses TRBV5-5 with TRBJ1-1; TRBD1 aligns across 10 bases. Looked up from germline, CDR1 is SGHKS and CDR2 is YYEKEE (reference sequence). The CDR3 sequence is 17 residues long. After removal of 4 bases from V and 5 bases from J, the junction contained 14 bases not matched to a gene.

This chain joins TRBV19 and TRBJ1-1; a possible D gene is TRBD1 (5 bases). The CDR3 consists of 14 residues. CDR1 is LNHDA, CDR2 SQIVND, per germline (reference sequence). V shed 2 bases and J shed 6 bases, with 13 bases lying between them. DNA for the CDR3: TGTGCCAGTAGTATAAGGCCCTCGGGGGCTGAAGCTTTCTTT. This encodes CASSIRPSGAEAFF.

The table lists this clone with a count of one. The J gene is TRBJ2-5, the V gene TRBV29-1, with TRBD2 matching 13 bases. The germline CDR1 and CDR2 sequences are SQVTM and ANQGSEA. Trimming removed 6 bases from V and 5 bases from J; junction bases left unmatched: 6. This CDR3 comprises 14 residues. The CDR3 protein is CSVGTSGARETQYF. Written as DNA, the CDR3 is TGCAGCGTGGGGACTAGCGGGGCCAGGGAGACCCAGTACTTC. Filled out from reference TRBV29-1 and TRBJ2-5, the complete variable domain reads SAVISQKPSRDICQRGTSLTIQCQVDSQVTMMFWYRQQPGQSLTLIATANQGSEATYESGFVIDKFPISRPNLTFSTLTVSNMSPEDSSIYLCSVGTSGARETQYFGPGTRLLVL.

The CDR3 sequence: CASSLVSGTADGYTF. CDR3 sequence (DNA): TGTGCCAGCAGCTTAGTATCCGGGACTGCAGATGGCTACACCTTC. The chain links TRBV7-9 to TRBJ1-2; weak D call: TRBD1 (5 bases). Germline CDR1 SEHNR, CDR2 FQNEAQ (reference sequence). The V end lost 1 base, the J end lost 6 bases, and 15 bases lay between the germline ends. The CDR3 sequence is 15 residues long.

The gene calls are TRBV4-1 and TRBJ1-2; unclear D gene. The CDR3 has 15 residues. Germline CDR1 reads MGHRA; CDR2 reads YSYEKL. Trimming removed 2 bases from V and 1 base from J, with 11 bases in between. CDR3 residues: CASSQLVADNYGYTF. The DNA of the CDR3 is TGCGCCAGCAGCCAATTAGTGGCGGATAACTATGGCTACACCTTC.

DNA for the CDR3: TGTGCCAGCAGCTTATTCGGGGGGCGCGGCACTGAAGCTTTCTTT. It yields the protein CASSLFGGRGTEAFF. The chain has TRBV7-2 and TRBJ1-1; D is perhaps TRBD1 (6 bases). Germline V gene data show CDR1 as SGHTA and CDR2 as FQGNSA. V was shortened by 2 bases and J by 4 bases, with 14 bases between the two germline ends. The CDR3 contains 15 residues.

A single count supports this clone. The rearrangement joins TRBV7-8 to TRBJ2-3; D is undetermined. Germline V gene lookup returns CDR1 SGHVS and CDR2 FQNEAQ. V lost 3 bases to trimming and J lost 2 bases, with 9 bases between them. CDR3 length equals 14 residues. CDR3 sequence reads: CASSFGSSTDTQYF. Here the CDR3 DNA reads TGTGCCAGCAGCTTTGGCAGTTCCACAGATACGCAGTATTTT.

This chain connects TRBV6-6 to TRBJ2-3; 8 bases agree with TRBD2. V gave up 2 bases and J gave up 1 base; unmatched junction bases: 2. Germline V gene sequence: CDR1 MNHNY, CDR2 SVGAGI (reference sequence). There are 15 residues in the CDR3. DNA for the CDR3: TGTGCCAGCAGTTACCGGCGGGGGGGCACAGATACGCAGTATTTT. It encodes CASSYRRGGTDTQYF.